This TCR beta chain was identified during a study of cytomegalovirus exposure and HLA in healthy donors. A multiplex PCR was run with 60 Vbeta primers and 13 Jbeta primers. Sequencing was performed with immunoSEQ multiplex PCR; in TCRdb, only in-frame clones are kept and a portion is missing. The sample holds 140,000 to 150,000 clones; under 90% are singletons and the top ten take around 4.3%. This CDR3 contains 17 residues. Trimming cost V 4 bases and J 1 base, with 17 bases left between them. The receptor was isolated from a man aged 40-49 years in good health and CMV-seronegative. The sequencing input was PBMCs. The chain combines TRBV23-1 with TRBJ1-5, with D unclear. TRBV23-1 falls under the ORF class, with uncertain function. The CDR3 DNA reads TGCGCCAGCAGTCTATCAGTCCTTTTAGAGAGCAATCAGCCCCAGCATTTT. This translates into CASSLSVLLESNQPQHF.